The rows below give T cell receptor beta chains drawn from one sample of a study of T cell responses to AZD1222 COVID-19 vaccine. Profiling relied on immunoSEQ multiplex PCR, and the TCRdb table lists in-frame clones only, not all of them. The data contain about 140,000 clones, more than 85% of them seen just once; the ten biggest clones take up about 2.5%. Sequencing was performed on peripheral blood, taken on day 0 of AZD1222 vaccination. The receptors derive from an adult in good health. Both conserved end residues are part of each CDR3. D genes are given only for firm matches. Rows give clone size only sometimes, using once, few, many, or a class for an expanded clone.

>TRBJ1-5|once|NA|TRBV7-9
TGTGCCAGCACCAAATGGGGGTCCAATCAGCCCCAGCATTTT
CASTKWGSNQPQHF
>TRBJ1-4|NA|TRBD1|TRBV10-1
TGCGCCAGCAGTGAGTTCACAGGGGGCGATGAAAAACTGTTTTTT
CASSEFTGGDEKLFF
>TRBJ2-5|NA|NA|TRBV28
TGTGCCAGCAGTGGGGAGACCCAGTACTTC
CASSGETQYF
>TRBJ2-7|many|TRBD2|TRBV6-5
TGTGCCAGCAGTTATACTAGCGGGAGTTCCTACGAGCAGTACTTC
CASSYTSGSSYEQYF
>TRBJ2-6|NA|NA|TRBV3-1/TRBV3-2
TGTGCCAGCAACCTACCCACCGGGGCCCGGAGCTCTGGGGCCAACGTCCTGACTTTC
CASNLPTGARSSGANVLTF
>TRBJ2-1|NA|NA|TRBV7-9
TGTGCCAGCAGCTTACTCAGGGATTCTCACTACAATGAGCAGTTCTTC
CASSLLRDSHYNEQFF
>TRBJ1-5|NA|NA|TRBV27
TGTGCCAGCAGTTTATGGGGGGGGCTACAGGGCATGGGGCCCCAGCATTTT
CASSLWGGLQGMGPQHF
>TRBJ2-7|NA|TRBD2|TRBV29-1
TGCAGCGTTGGCGGGACTAGCGCTCGCGAGCAGTACTTC
CSVGGTSAREQYF
>TRBJ1-4|NA|TRBD1|TRBV2
TGTGCCAGCATGACAGGGCCCGCCCGCAATGAAAAACTGTTTTTT
CASMTGPARNEKLFF
>TRBJ2-7|once|TRBD1|TRBV5-1
TGCGCCAGCAGCGTAAGGGACAGTAGCTCCTACGAGCAGTACTTC
CASSVRDSSSYEQYF
>TRBJ1-5|NA|NA|TRBV5-8
TGTGCCAGCAGCTTGTACGGAGGCTGGCAGCCCCAGCATTTT
CASSLYGGWQPQHF
>TRBJ1-5|few|NA|TRBV3-1/TRBV3-2
TGTGCCAGCAGCCAAGTTCCAGGGTCCGGGTCGCCCCAGCATTTT
CASSQVPGSGSPQHF
>TRBJ2-7|once|NA|TRBV3-1/TRBV3-2
TGTGCCAGCAGCCAAGCCGGATGGGGCGAGCAGTACTTC
CASSQAGWGEQYF
>TRBJ1-2|NA|NA|TRBV7-9
TGTGCCAGCAGCTTAGGTGTAGGAGCTTCTAACTATGGCTACACCTTC
CASSLGVGASNYGYTF
>TRBJ2-5|NA|TRBD2|TRBV7-2
TGTGCCAGCAGCCCGGGACTAGCGGGAGCGGAGACCCAGTACTTC
CASSPGLAGAETQYF
>TRBJ1-2|NA|TRBD1|TRBV5-4
TGTGCCAGCAGCTTGGCGCAGGGGGGGAACTATGGCTACACCTTC
CASSLAQGGNYGYTF
>TRBJ2-7|NA|NA|TRBV7-9
TGTGCCAGCAGCTTAGGGGCAGGCCTCTACGAGCAGTACTTC
CASSLGAGLYEQYF
>TRBJ1-6|NA|NA|TRBV5-1
TGCGCCAGCAGAGAAGGCCAGGGCCTCAGCTCCTATAATTCACCCCTCCACTTT
CASREGQGLSSYNSPLHF
>TRBJ1-2|NA|NA|TRBV28
TGTGCCAGCAGCCATCGCCGCCCAGATGGCTACACCTTC
CASSHRRPDGYTF
>TRBJ1-2|NA|NA|TRBV27
TGTGCCAGCAGTCCCCAGGCAGGCCCCTATGGCTACACCTTC
CASSPQAGPYGYTF